The clone carrying this T cell receptor (beta chain) was seen at least ten times. Its antigen is not known. This CDR3 region has 16 residues. V shed 2 bases and J shed 0 bases, with 12 bases lying between them. In germline, CDR1 is SGHRS, CDR2 YFSETQ. The data stem from a study of T cells after yellow fever vaccination. The study's findings and limits: Peak timing came faster in the weaker secondary response, day 5 versus 15. Once the booster was given, most primary-vaccination clones reappeared, at over 95% for CD4 and over 75% for CD8.

Synthesis of TCR cDNA relied on 5'RACE template switching, which attached a universal primer site and UMIs. TCRdb re-derived calls from the 5' RACE reads in MiXCR, one entry per CDR3 protein. The sample lists about 310,000 distinct CDR3 sequences, around 3.9% seen once, with around a quarter in the top ten. The material sequenced was PBMCs, taken on the day of the yellow fever booster vaccination. The TCR sequence derives from a man in his late teens or twenties who received the YFV17D yellow fever vaccine. The rearrangement uses TRBV5-1 and TRBJ2-1, with D hard to call. CDR3 nucleotide sequence: TGCGCCAGCAGCTTTAATCCCCGGAGCTCCTACAATGAGCAGTTCTTC. Translated, it gives CASSFNPRSSYNEQFF.